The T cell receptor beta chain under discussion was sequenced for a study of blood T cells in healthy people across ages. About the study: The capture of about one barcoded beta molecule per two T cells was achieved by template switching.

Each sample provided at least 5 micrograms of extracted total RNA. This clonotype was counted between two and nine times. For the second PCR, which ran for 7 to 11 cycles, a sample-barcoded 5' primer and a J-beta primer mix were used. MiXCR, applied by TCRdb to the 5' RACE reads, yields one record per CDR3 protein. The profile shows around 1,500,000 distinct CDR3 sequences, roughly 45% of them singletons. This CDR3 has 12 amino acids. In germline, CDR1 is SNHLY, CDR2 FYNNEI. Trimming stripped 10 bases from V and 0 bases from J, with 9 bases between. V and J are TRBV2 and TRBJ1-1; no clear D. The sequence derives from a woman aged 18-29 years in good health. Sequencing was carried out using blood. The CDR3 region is CATRRVNTEAFF. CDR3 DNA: TGTGCCACCCGAAGGGTGAACACTGAAGCTTTCTTT. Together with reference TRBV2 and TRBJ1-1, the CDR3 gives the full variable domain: EPEVTQTPSHQVTQMGQEVILRCVPISNHLYFYWYRQILGQKVEFLVSFYNNEISEKSEIFDDQFSVERPDGSNFTLKIRSTKLEDSAMYFCATRRVNTEAFFGQGTRLTVV.